These T cell receptor beta chains were read from a single sample in a study of CD8 T cells in ankylosing spondylitis. MiXCR was run by TCRdb on the 5' RACE reads, yielding one entry per CDR3 protein. The data contain about 130,000 distinct CDR3 sequences, roughly 6.6% of them singletons. Sequencing was carried out using blood, either unsorted or a sorted T cell fraction (not recorded which). These receptors came from a male donor with ankylosing spondylitis or in good health (not recorded which). Each CDR3 is given with its conserved first and last residue. D genes are given only for firm matches. Only some rows state a clone size, as once, few, many or a class for expanded clones.

v_call: TRBV5-1
j_call: TRBJ1-6
d_call: NA
clone_size: many
cdr3_aa: CASSSQGDYNSPLHF
cdr3_nt: TGCGCCAGCAGCTCGCAGGGTGACTATAATTCACCCCTCCACTTT

v_call: TRBV6-1
j_call: TRBJ2-7
d_call: NA
clone_size: many
cdr3_aa: CASSLRDTSLEQYF
cdr3_nt: TGTGCCAGCAGCCTCCGGGACACCTCCCTCGAGCAGTACTTC

v_call: TRBV30
j_call: TRBJ2-7
d_call: TRBD1
clone_size: many
cdr3_aa: CAWSVGTGPTEQYF
cdr3_nt: TGTGCCTGGAGTGTGGGGACAGGGCCTACCGAGCAGTACTTC

v_call: TRBV15
j_call: TRBJ2-3
d_call: NA
clone_size: many
cdr3_aa: CATSLGQGVTDTQYF
cdr3_nt: TGTGCCACCAGCTTAGGACAAGGGGTCACAGATACGCAGTATTTT

v_call: TRBV12-3/TRBV12-4
j_call: TRBJ2-6
d_call: NA
clone_size: many
cdr3_aa: CASAIFSGANVLTF
cdr3_nt: TGTGCCAGCGCAATTTTCTCTGGGGCCAACGTCCTGACTTTC

v_call: TRBV9
j_call: TRBJ2-7
d_call: TRBD2
clone_size: NA
cdr3_aa: CASSGGLAGGSHEQYF
cdr3_nt: TGTGCCAGCAGCGGCGGACTAGCGGGAGGGTCCCACGAGCAGTACTTC

v_call: TRBV5-1
j_call: TRBJ2-5
d_call: NA
clone_size: many
cdr3_aa: CASSFQGVRPLPQETQYF
cdr3_nt: TGCGCCAGCAGCTTTCAAGGGGTTCGGCCTCTCCCTCAAGAGACCCAGTACTTC

v_call: TRBV28
j_call: TRBJ2-5
d_call: NA
clone_size: many
cdr3_aa: CASSFRGNEGRETQYF
cdr3_nt: TGTGCCAGCAGTTTCCGGGGGAACGAGGGTCGAGAGACCCAGTACTTC

v_call: TRBV20-1
j_call: TRBJ2-3
d_call: NA
clone_size: many
cdr3_aa: CSARKPGLSTDTQYF
cdr3_nt: TGCAGTGCCAGGAAGCCGGGACTTAGCACAGATACGCAGTATTTT

v_call: TRBV27
j_call: TRBJ2-7
d_call: NA
clone_size: many
cdr3_aa: CASSLWVLRDPYEQYF
cdr3_nt: TGTGCCAGCAGTTTATGGGTTCTGCGGGACCCATATGAGCAGTACTTC

v_call: TRBV19
j_call: TRBJ2-1
d_call: TRBD2
clone_size: many
cdr3_aa: CASSISLAGPSSYNEQFF
cdr3_nt: TGTGCCAGTAGTATTTCCCTAGCGGGCCCGAGCTCCTACAATGAGCAGTTCTTC

v_call: TRBV29-1
j_call: TRBJ2-2
d_call: TRBD2
clone_size: many
cdr3_aa: CSVYGLAGGTGELFF
cdr3_nt: TGCAGCGTCTACGGACTAGCGGGAGGAACCGGGGAGCTGTTTTTT

v_call: TRBV12-3/TRBV12-4
j_call: TRBJ1-4
d_call: NA
clone_size: many
cdr3_aa: CASGPRLTNEKLFF
cdr3_nt: TGTGCCAGCGGCCCCCGGTTGACTAATGAAAAACTGTTTTTT

v_call: TRBV20-1
j_call: TRBJ2-1
d_call: NA
clone_size: few
cdr3_aa: CSARGGVRSYNEQFF
cdr3_nt: TGCAGTGCTAGAGGCGGGGTTCGCTCCTACAATGAGCAGTTCTTC

v_call: TRBV5-1
j_call: TRBJ2-2
d_call: NA
clone_size: many
cdr3_aa: CASSPLPTQTGELFF
cdr3_nt: TGCGCCAGCAGCCCCCTCCCCACACAGACCGGGGAGCTGTTTTTT

v_call: TRBV18
j_call: TRBJ2-1
d_call: TRBD1
clone_size: many
cdr3_aa: CASSPLGQYNEQFF
cdr3_nt: TGTGCCAGCTCACCCCTGGGACAGTACAATGAGCAGTTCTTC

v_call: TRBV7-7
j_call: TRBJ2-5
d_call: NA
clone_size: many
cdr3_aa: CASSLGGVETQYF
cdr3_nt: TGTGCCAGCAGCTTAGGAGGGGTTGAGACCCAGTACTTC

v_call: TRBV5-1
j_call: TRBJ2-7
d_call: TRBD1
clone_size: many
cdr3_aa: CASSLGTEVYEQYF
cdr3_nt: TGCGCCAGCAGCCTAGGGACAGAAGTATACGAGCAGTACTTC

v_call: TRBV12-3/TRBV12-4
j_call: TRBJ1-1
d_call: TRBD1
clone_size: many
cdr3_aa: CASSFREGAVRAFF
cdr3_nt: TGTGCCAGCAGTTTTAGGGAGGGGGCGGTCCGAGCTTTCTTT

v_call: TRBV5-1
j_call: TRBJ2-7
d_call: NA
clone_size: many
cdr3_aa: CASSLFTGTYEQYF
cdr3_nt: TGCGCCAGCAGCCTCTTTACGGGAACCTACGAGCAGTACTTC

v_call: TRBV6-5
j_call: TRBJ2-5
d_call: NA
clone_size: many
cdr3_aa: CASSSSAQETQYF
cdr3_nt: TGTGCCAGCAGTTCCTCAGCGCAAGAGACCCAGTACTTC

v_call: TRBV6-2/TRBV6-3
j_call: TRBJ2-1
d_call: TRBD2
clone_size: many
cdr3_aa: CASSYPSGGTYNEQFF
cdr3_nt: TGTGCCAGCAGTTATCCTTCGGGAGGGACCTACAATGAGCAGTTCTTC

v_call: TRBV29-1
j_call: TRBJ2-6
d_call: TRBD1
clone_size: many
cdr3_aa: CSVEVWGTGGPGANVLTF
cdr3_nt: TGCAGCGTTGAAGTCTGGGGGACAGGGGGCCCTGGGGCCAACGTCCTGACTTTC

v_call: TRBV20-1
j_call: TRBJ2-7
d_call: NA
clone_size: many
cdr3_aa: CSASTWSMAYEQYF
cdr3_nt: TGCAGTGCTAGTACGTGGTCCATGGCTTACGAGCAGTACTTC

v_call: TRBV5-1
j_call: TRBJ2-1
d_call: NA
clone_size: medium-sized
cdr3_aa: CASSLSTNEQFF
cdr3_nt: TGCGCCAGCAGCCTCTCTACTAATGAGCAGTTCTTC

v_call: TRBV29-1
j_call: TRBJ2-1
d_call: TRBD1
clone_size: many
cdr3_aa: CSVVGQGVNEQFF
cdr3_nt: TGCAGCGTTGTTGGACAGGGGGTCAATGAGCAGTTCTTC

v_call: TRBV7-9
j_call: TRBJ2-1
d_call: TRBD2
clone_size: many
cdr3_aa: CATPLAGGGYNEQFF
cdr3_nt: TGTGCCACTCCACTAGCGGGGGGCGGATACAATGAGCAGTTCTTC

v_call: TRBV7-9
j_call: TRBJ1-5
d_call: NA
clone_size: many
cdr3_aa: CASSFHENQPQHF
cdr3_nt: TGTGCCAGCAGCTTTCATGAGAATCAGCCCCAGCATTTT

v_call: TRBV24-1
j_call: TRBJ2-7
d_call: NA
clone_size: many
cdr3_aa: CATSDAQGAYEQYF
cdr3_nt: TGTGCCACCAGTGATGCACAGGGAGCCTACGAGCAGTACTTC

v_call: TRBV28
j_call: TRBJ1-4
d_call: NA
clone_size: many
cdr3_aa: CASSLTGAGVKLFF
cdr3_nt: TGTGCCAGCAGTTTAACTGGGGCGGGGGTCAAACTGTTTTTT

v_call: TRBV20-1
j_call: TRBJ1-4
d_call: NA
clone_size: many
cdr3_aa: CSARGREPPWGKLFF
cdr3_nt: TGCAGTGCTAGAGGTCGGGAGCCCCCCTGGGGAAAACTGTTTTTT

v_call: TRBV7-2
j_call: TRBJ1-4
d_call: NA
clone_size: many
cdr3_aa: CASSVHEKLFF
cdr3_nt: TGTGCCAGCAGCGTACATGAAAAACTGTTTTTT

v_call: TRBV12-3/TRBV12-4
j_call: TRBJ2-5
d_call: NA
clone_size: many
cdr3_aa: CASSPRQVLETQYF
cdr3_nt: TGTGCCAGCAGTCCAAGACAGGTGTTGGAGACCCAGTACTTC

v_call: TRBV20-1
j_call: TRBJ2-1
d_call: TRBD2
clone_size: many
cdr3_aa: CSARGTNYEQFF
cdr3_nt: TGCAGTGCTCGCGGGACTAACTATGAGCAGTTCTTC

v_call: TRBV28
j_call: TRBJ1-5
d_call: NA
clone_size: many
cdr3_aa: CASSFLSLRAGGNQPQHF
cdr3_nt: TGTGCCAGCAGTTTTCTCTCCCTAAGGGCTGGAGGCAATCAGCCCCAGCATTTT